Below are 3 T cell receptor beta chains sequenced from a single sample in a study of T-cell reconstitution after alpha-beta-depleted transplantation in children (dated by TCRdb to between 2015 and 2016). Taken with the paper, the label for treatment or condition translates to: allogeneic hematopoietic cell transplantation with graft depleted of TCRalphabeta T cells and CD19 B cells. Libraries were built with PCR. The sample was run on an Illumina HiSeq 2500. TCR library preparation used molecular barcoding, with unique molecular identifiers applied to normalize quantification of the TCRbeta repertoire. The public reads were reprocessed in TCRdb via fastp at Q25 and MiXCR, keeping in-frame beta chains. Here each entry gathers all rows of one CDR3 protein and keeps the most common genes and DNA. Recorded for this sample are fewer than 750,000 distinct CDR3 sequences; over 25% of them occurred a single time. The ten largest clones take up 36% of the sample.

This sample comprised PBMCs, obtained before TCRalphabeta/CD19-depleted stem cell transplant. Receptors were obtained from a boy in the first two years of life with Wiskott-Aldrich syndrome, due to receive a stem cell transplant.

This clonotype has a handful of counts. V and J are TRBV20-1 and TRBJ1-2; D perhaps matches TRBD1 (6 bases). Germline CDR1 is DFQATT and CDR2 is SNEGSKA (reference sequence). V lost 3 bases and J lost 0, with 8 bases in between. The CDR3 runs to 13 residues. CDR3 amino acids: CSASEGANYGYTF. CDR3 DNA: TGCAGTGCTAGCGAGGGGGCTAACTATGGCTACACCTTC.

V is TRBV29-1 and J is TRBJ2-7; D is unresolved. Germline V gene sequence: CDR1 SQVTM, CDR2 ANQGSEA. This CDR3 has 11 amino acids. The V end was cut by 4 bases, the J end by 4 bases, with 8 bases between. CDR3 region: CSVGGPYEQYF. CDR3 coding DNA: TGCAGCGTTGGGGGTCCTTACGAGCAGTACTTC.

CDR3 protein: CASRVRSYEQYF. The CDR3 nucleotides are TGTGCCAGCAGAGTGCGGTCCTACGAGCAGTACTTC. The V call is TRBV6-1, the J call TRBJ2-7; no clear D. V was trimmed by 6 bases and J by 1 base, leaving 7 bases between them. The CDR3 has 12 residues. The germline V gene encodes CDR1 MNHNS and CDR2 SASEGT.